This T cell receptor beta chain was captured by sequencing in a study of T-cell memory formation after mild COVID-19. Study-wide findings and caveats: For contracting clones, CD4+ ones sat mainly in CM and EM, CD8+ in EMRA. Some clones that responded turned up in pre-infection memory, which suggests that cross-reactive memory joined in. SARS-CoV-2 specificity of second-wave clones peaking day 37 was unconfirmed.

Constant-segment primers were used for 5'RACE, and the resulting TCR alpha and TCR beta cDNA libraries carried sample barcodes and UMIs. TCRdb fed the 5' RACE reads into MiXCR, producing one record per CDR3 protein. Seen here are around 200,000 distinct CDR3 sequences, over 20% observed once, and the top ten hold 20% to 25%. Points on this clonotype: No antigen is known for it.

With 4 bases clipped from V and 2 bases from J, the junction kept 3 bases outside the gene matches. Looked up from germline, CDR1 is SGHRS and CDR2 is YFSETQ. The CDR3 covers 15 residues. This chain joins TRBV5-1 and TRBJ2-1; 10 bases are shared with TRBD2. The material sequenced was PBMCs or a T cell subset sorted from them (not recorded which). This TCR was recovered from an adult woman who had mild COVID-19 (a few samples of this study predate the infection). Cell type and time point are not known. The CDR3 DNA is TGCGCCAGCAGCGAGACTAGCGGGCCCTACAATGAGCAGTTCTTC. Amino acid sequence: CASSETSGPYNEQFF. The full variable domain, rest sourced from reference TRBV5-1 and TRBJ2-1, is KAGVTQTPRYLIKTRGQQVTLSCSPISGHRSVSWYQQTPGQGLQFLFEYFSETQRNKGNFPGRFSGRQFSNSRSEMNVSTLELGDSALYLCASSETSGPYNEQFFGPGTRLTVL.